This entry lists 14 T cell receptor beta chains sequenced from one sample in a study of graft-versus-host responses after intestinal transplantation. Measured with immunoSEQ multiplex PCR; TCRdb has only the in-frame clones, and not every one. The sample carries roughly 39,000 clones, about 96% recorded once. Antigens for these TCRs are unknown. The sequencing here drew on unstimulated CD8+ T cells sorted from spleen or lymph node cells, taken before transplant. The origin of the receptors is a human donor who was the organ donor for an intestinal transplant.

The rearrangement joins TRBV2 to TRBJ1-6, with 8 bases that match TRBD1. V lost 10 bases to trimming and J lost 0 bases; unmatched junction nucleotides: 2. This CDR3 is 14 amino acids long. The V gene's germline CDR1 is SNHLY and CDR2 FYNNEI. As DNA, the CDR3 is TGTGCCACCACAGGGGGCTCCTATAATTCACCCCTCCACTTT. Translation gives CATTGGSYNSPLHF.

The chain employs TRBV4-3 and TRBJ2-3; TRBD2 matches at 11 bases. Germline V lookup: CDR1 LGHNA, CDR2 YSLEER. This CDR3 has 18 residues. The trim removed 0 bases at V and 0 bases at J, leaving 5 bases unmatched. The CDR3 reads CASSQETSGDASTDTQYF. Written as DNA, the CDR3 is TGCGCCAGCAGCCAAGAGACTAGCGGGGATGCTAGCACAGATACGCAGTATTTT.

The gene calls are TRBV6-4 and TRBJ1-2; D possibly corresponds to TRBD1 (6 bases). The V end was cut by 0 bases, the J end by 2 bases, with 10 bases between. Per the germline V gene, CDR1 is MRHNA and CDR2 is SNTAGT. CDR3 size: 15 residues. The CDR3 DNA reads TGTGCCAGCAGTGACTCCGACAGGCGCAACTATGGCTACACCTTC. This codes for CASSDSDRRNYGYTF.

The CDR3 region is CASSQDRRGNTIYF. The CDR3 bases are TGCGCCAGCAGCCAAGATCGGAGGGGAAACACCATATATTTT. The gene calls are TRBV4-3 and TRBJ1-3; D gene uncertain. The CDR3 length is 14 residues. CDR1 is LGHNA and CDR2 is YSLEER in the germline V gene. The V end was cut by 0 bases, the J end by 4 bases, with 7 bases between.

The chain couples TRBV6-6 to TRBJ2-7, with 9 positions matching TRBD1. The CDR3 totals 14 residues. Per the germline V gene, CDR1 is MNHNY and CDR2 is SVGAGI (reference sequence). J gave up 4 bases and V 2 bases, and 3 bases lay outside the gene matches. CDR3 protein: CASSYGTGFYEQYF. CDR3 coding DNA: TGTGCCAGCAGTTACGGGACAGGGTTTTACGAGCAGTACTTC.

The chain is built from TRBV9 and TRBJ2-7, with D perhaps assigned TRBD1 or TRBD2 (5 bases each). The CDR3 runs to 15 residues. Looked up from germline, CDR1 is SGDLS and CDR2 is YYNGEE. Between the trimmed V and J ends, which lost 0 bases and 0 bases, there was a span of 10 bases. The CDR3 DNA follows: TGTGCCAGCAGCGTAGAGGGGACCTCCTCCTACGAGCAGTACTTC. This codes for CASSVEGTSSYEQYF.

This chain uses TRBV30 with TRBJ1-2, with D perhaps TRBD1 (5 bases). CDR3 size: 12 residues. V shed 4 bases and J shed 6 bases, with 12 bases lying between them. Germline-derived CDR1 and CDR2 are GTSNPN and SVGIG (reference sequence). The CDR3 nucleotides read TGTGCCTGGAAGGAGGGGTCCCATGGCTACACCTTC. This encodes CAWKEGSHGYTF. The complete variable domain, with remaining parts taken from reference TRBV30 and TRBJ1-2, reads SQTIHQWPATLVQPVGSPLSLECTVEGTSNPNLYWYRQAAGRGLQLLFYSVGIGQISSEVPQNLSASRPQDRQFILSSKKLLLSDSGFYLCAWKEGSHGYTFGSGTRLTVV.

The rearrangement joins TRBV28 to TRBJ2-7; 7 nucleotides line up with TRBD1. The germline V gene encodes CDR1 MDHEN and CDR2 SYDVKM. J gave up 2 bases and V 5 bases, and 6 bases lay outside the gene matches. This CDR3 region has 14 residues. The CDR3 region has the DNA TGTGCCAGCAGTGTCGACAGGGACCCCTACGAGCAGTACTTC. This codes for CASSVDRDPYEQYF.

The chain combines TRBV27 with TRBJ2-1; 7 nucleotides agree with TRBD2. The germline gives CDR1 MNHEY, CDR2 SMNVEV (reference sequence). The CDR3 is 15 amino acids. Trimming took 6 bases from V and 5 from J; bases not matched to a gene: 10. In nucleotides, the CDR3 is TGTGCCAGCAGCCCGAGTTGGGGGGGGGACAATGAGCAGTTCTTC. Its translation: CASSPSWGGDNEQFF.

The chain employs TRBV28 and TRBJ2-6, with no clear D. This CDR3 contains 16 residues. V was trimmed by 6 bases and J by 0 bases, leaving 12 bases between them. Germline-derived CDR1 and CDR2 are MDHEN and SYDVKM. The CDR3 DNA reads TGTGCCAGCAGATATGGACGGAGCTCTGGGGCCAACGTCCTGACTTTC. Its protein product is CASRYGRSSGANVLTF.

The V and J genes are TRBV27 and TRBJ2-3, with 13 bases lining up with TRBD2. Germline V gives CDR1 MNHEY, CDR2 SMNVEV (reference sequence). J gave up 0 bases and V 5 bases, and 5 bases lay outside the gene matches. This CDR3 spans 17 amino acids. CDR3 DNA: TGTGCCAGCAGTCGGACTAGCGGGGGATATAGCACAGATACGCAGTATTTT. Protein sequence: CASSRTSGGYSTDTQYF.

Regarding this clone: Other DNA sequences in the same sample also yield this CDR3. The chain carries TRBV27 and TRBJ1-6, with 7 bases matching TRBD1. V was pared by 8 bases and J by 7 bases, with 5 bases of the junction left unmatched. The length of the CDR3 is 13 residues. Germline CDR1 and CDR2: MNHEY and SMNVEV (reference sequence). The CDR3 coding sequence is TGTGCCAGCCGACAGGGTAACAATTCACCCCTCCACTTT. Translated: CASRQGNNSPLHF.

The V and J genes are TRBV6-6 and TRBJ2-7; TRBD1 matches at 7 bases. With 4 bases clipped from V and 2 bases from J, the junction kept 8 bases outside the gene matches. The CDR3 loop spans 15 amino acids. From germline, CDR1 is MNHNY and CDR2 SVGAGI (reference sequence). CDR3 residues: CASSSLGDRTYEQYF. DNA of the CDR3: TGTGCCAGCAGTTCCCTTGGGGACAGAACCTACGAGCAGTACTTC.

V is TRBV13 and J is TRBJ2-2; TRBD2 agrees at 12 bases. With V trimmed by 1 base and J by 3 bases, 6 bases remained unmatched. Germline V gives CDR1 PRHDT, CDR2 FYEKMQ (reference sequence). The CDR3 spans 18 residues. For the CDR3, the DNA is TGTGCCAGCAGCTTAGCGGGAGGACTAGCGGGGTACACCGGGGAGCTGTTTTTT. This translates into CASSLAGGLAGYTGELFF.